This T cell receptor beta chain was found in a study of CD8+CD57+ T cells in acquired aplastic anemia. The overall study: Some 10 million reads, on average, were obtained for CD4+ cells from healthy donors.

Germline V lookup: CDR1 DFQATT, CDR2 SNEGSKA (reference sequence). The CDR3 totals 17 residues. The ends lost 0 bases at V and 1 base at J; junction bases unmatched: 5. Study conclusions and caveats: Patients and controls were not found to differ significantly in CD8+ Simpson's diversity.

The template used for profiling TCR beta VDJ and CDR3 was genomic DNA. TCRdb called the reads again in MiXCR, with one record for every CDR3 protein. The profile covers about 220,000 distinct CDR3 sequences, with roughly 35% appearing a single time and 1.1% taken by the ten largest. This clonotype was counted a few times. Its antigen is not identified. This chain joins TRBV20-1 and TRBJ1-6, with 8 bases lining up with TRBD1. Sequencing was carried out using sorted CD4+, CD8+, or CD8+CD57+ T cells (not recorded which) from PBMCs. The TCR comes from a human donor in good health, serving as a control. The CDR3 protein is CSARDQGAGSYNSPLHF. The CDR3 coding sequence is TGCAGTGCTAGAGATCAGGGGGCAGGGTCCTATAATTCACCCCTCCACTTT.